The T cell receptor (beta chain) under discussion was sequenced for a study of blood T cell repertoires in COVID-19 (dated by TCRdb to the early 2020s). Regarding the research as a whole: Samples from collaborators originated in the United States, Italy and Spain and spanned both the acute and convalescent phases of COVID-19. Nearly every sample came with metadata listing a de-identified subject ID, COVID-19 status, age in years and sex. Deeply sampled blood TCRbeta repertoires from subjects exposed to, actively infected with, or recovered from COVID-19 were included in the dataset. A freely available public database, intended as a resource for researchers studying the immune response to SARS-CoV-2, is where the repertoires were released. HLA class I and class II types, where available, came from metadata supplied by the sample provider rather than from assay-based typing. The samples were drawn from two sources: the first 160 participants of the ongoing ImmuneRACE study, and 1,000 to 1,500 subjects contributed by 6 global collaborators. The material from the prospective study consisted of cDNA or gDNA derived from T cells, B-cell-depleted T cells, or PBMCs. General study outcomes and caveats: Clinical and demographic metadata were provided uncurated, with the amount varying by source and participant.

Another Seattle source contributed samples from volunteer blood donors who had recovered from COVID-19. Collaborating institutions collected whole blood in K2EDTA tubes following their own protocols. For TCRbeta analysis, collaborators shipped samples in one of three forms: frozen whole blood, isolated PBMCs, or DNA extracted from either of those sample types. The CDR3 measures 14 amino acids from cysteine to phenylalanine. The CDR3 DNA has 42 bases and is translated from base 1. Unmatched junction bases come to 9, with V trimmed by 4 bases and J by 5 bases. CDR1 and CDR2 (SQVTM, ANQGSEA) derive from the germline V gene. Regarding this clone: No antigen is known for it. No per-base quality is available; no much larger clone lies one base away.

The immunoSEQ Assay, a bias-controlled multiplex PCR, was used to amplify TCRbeta CDR3 regions from genomic DNA. For the original study's pipeline: The number of nucleated cells in each sample was estimated from the amplification of reference gene primers within the assay. Sequence reads were collapsed and filtered to measure the absolute abundance of every unique TCRbeta CDR3 rearrangement. For each sample, productive Simpson clonality was calculated by taking the square root of Simpson's diversity index across productive rearrangements. The source is immuneACCESS, and TCRdb retained only in-frame sequences with V and J called. Part of the clones is not carried over; for the studies checked, unresolved V genes explain less than half of this, and the remainder is unexplained. V and J calls and clone size are given by that table; D and trimming were obtained from the DNA. The sample table holds roughly 230,000 clones, of which roughly 89% were seen once. The biggest ten clones account for 4% to 5% of the sample.

The sequence joins TRBV29-1 to TRBJ2-7; 9 bases in the junction line up with TRBD1. Specimen: peripheral blood. The sequence derives from a woman between 40 and 55 years old who had recovered from COVID-19. CDR3 sequence: CSVVPGTGLNEQYF. The DNA sequence is given as TGCAGCGTTGTTCCTGGGACAGGGCTCAACGAGCAGTACTTC.